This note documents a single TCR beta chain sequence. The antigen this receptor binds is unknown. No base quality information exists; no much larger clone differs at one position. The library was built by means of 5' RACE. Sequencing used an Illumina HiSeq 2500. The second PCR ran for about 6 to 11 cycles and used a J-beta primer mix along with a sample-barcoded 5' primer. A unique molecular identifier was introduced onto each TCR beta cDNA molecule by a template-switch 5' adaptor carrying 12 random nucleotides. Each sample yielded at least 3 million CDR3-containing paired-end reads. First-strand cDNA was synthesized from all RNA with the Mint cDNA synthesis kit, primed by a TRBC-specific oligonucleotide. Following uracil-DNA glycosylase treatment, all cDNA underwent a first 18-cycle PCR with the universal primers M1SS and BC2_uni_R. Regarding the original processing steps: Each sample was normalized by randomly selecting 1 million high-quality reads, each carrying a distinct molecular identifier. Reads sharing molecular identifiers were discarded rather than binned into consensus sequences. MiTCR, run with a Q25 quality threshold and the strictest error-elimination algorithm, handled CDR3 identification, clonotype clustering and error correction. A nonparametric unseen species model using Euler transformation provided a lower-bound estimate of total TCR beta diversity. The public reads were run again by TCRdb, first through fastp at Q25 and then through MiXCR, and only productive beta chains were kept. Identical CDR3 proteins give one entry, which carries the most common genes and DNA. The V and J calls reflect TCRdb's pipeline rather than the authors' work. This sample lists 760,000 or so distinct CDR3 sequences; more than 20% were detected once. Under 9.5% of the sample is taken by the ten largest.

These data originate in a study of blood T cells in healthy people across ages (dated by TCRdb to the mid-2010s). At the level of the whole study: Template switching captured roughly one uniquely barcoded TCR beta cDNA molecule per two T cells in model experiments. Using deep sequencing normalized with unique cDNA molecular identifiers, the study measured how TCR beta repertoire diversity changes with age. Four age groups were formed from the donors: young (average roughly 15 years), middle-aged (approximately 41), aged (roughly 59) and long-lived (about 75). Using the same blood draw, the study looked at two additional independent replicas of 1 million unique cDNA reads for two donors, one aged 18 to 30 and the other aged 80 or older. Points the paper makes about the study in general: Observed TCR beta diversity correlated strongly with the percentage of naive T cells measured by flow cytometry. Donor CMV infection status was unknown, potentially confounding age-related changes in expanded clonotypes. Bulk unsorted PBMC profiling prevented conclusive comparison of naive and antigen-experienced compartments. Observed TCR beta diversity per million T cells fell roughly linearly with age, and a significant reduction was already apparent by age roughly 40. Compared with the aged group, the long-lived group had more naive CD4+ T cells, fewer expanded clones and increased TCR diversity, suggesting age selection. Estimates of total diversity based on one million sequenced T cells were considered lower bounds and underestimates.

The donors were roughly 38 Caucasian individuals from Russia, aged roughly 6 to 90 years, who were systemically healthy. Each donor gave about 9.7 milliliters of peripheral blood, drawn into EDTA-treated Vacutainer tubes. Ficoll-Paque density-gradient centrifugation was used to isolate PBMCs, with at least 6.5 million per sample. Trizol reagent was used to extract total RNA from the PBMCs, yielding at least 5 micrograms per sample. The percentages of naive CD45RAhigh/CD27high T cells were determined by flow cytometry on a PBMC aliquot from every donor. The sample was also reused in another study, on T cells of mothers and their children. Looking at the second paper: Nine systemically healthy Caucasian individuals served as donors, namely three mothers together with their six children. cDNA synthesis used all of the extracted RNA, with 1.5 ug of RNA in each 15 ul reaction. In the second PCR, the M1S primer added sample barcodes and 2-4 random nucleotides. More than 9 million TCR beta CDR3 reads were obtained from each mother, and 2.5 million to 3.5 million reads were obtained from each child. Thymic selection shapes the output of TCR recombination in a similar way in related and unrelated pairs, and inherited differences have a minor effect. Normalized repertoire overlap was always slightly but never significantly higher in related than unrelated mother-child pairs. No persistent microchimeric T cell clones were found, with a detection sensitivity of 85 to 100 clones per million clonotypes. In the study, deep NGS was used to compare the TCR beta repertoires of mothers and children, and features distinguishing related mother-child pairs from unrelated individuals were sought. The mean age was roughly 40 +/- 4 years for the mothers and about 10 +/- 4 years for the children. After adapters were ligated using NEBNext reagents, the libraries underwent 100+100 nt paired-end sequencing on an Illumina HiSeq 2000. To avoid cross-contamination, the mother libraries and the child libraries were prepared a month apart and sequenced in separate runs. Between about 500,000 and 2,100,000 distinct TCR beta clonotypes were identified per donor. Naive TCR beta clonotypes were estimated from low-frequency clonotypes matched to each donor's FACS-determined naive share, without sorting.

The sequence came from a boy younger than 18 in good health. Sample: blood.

The DNA sequence is TGCGCCAGCAGCTTGAGTGCCCTTAGTCCCTACGAGCAGTACTTC. Translation gives CASSLSALSPYEQYF. The chain couples TRBV5-1 to TRBJ2-7; too little of a D gene remains to name it. The germline V gene provides CDR1 SGHRS and CDR2 YFSETQ. The germline ends are 13 bases apart after V is trimmed by 1 base and J by 2 bases. Inclusive of the bounding cysteine and phenylalanine, the CDR3 is 15 residues long. The CDR3 DNA has 45 bases and is translated from base 1.